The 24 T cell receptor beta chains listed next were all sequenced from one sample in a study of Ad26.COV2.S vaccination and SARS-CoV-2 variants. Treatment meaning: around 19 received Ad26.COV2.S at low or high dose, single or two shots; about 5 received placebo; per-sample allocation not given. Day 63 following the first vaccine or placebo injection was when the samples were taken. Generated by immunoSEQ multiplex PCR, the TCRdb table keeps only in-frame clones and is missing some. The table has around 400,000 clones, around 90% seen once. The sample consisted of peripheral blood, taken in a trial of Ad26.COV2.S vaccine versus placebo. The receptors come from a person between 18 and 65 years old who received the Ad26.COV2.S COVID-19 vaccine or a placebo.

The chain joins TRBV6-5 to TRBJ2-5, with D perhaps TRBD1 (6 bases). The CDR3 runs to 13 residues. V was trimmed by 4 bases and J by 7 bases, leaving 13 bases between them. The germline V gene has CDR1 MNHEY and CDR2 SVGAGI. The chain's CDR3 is CASSWDIPGTQYF. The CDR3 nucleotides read TGTGCCAGCAGTTGGGACATTCCAGGGACCCAGTACTTC.

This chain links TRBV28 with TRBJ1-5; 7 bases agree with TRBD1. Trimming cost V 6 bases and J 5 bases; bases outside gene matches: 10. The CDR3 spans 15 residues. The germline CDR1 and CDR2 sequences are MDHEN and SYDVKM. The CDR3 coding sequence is TGTGCCAGCAGCTTCCGGGACAGATATTATCAGCCCCAGCATTTT. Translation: CASSFRDRYYQPQHF.

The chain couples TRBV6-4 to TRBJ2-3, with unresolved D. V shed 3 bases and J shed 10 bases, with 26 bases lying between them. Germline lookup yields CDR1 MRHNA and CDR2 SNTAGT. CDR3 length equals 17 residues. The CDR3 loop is CASSEWAVNPPPYAQYF. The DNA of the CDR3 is TGTGCCAGCAGTGAGTGGGCAGTTAATCCCCCCCCATATGCGCAGTATTTT.

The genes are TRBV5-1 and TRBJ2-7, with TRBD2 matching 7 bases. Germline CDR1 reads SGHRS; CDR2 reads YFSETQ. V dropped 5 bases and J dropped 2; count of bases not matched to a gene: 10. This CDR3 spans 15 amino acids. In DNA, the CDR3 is TGCGCCAGCAGTCCCCAACCCGCGGGAGCCTACGAGCAGTACTTC. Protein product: CASSPQPAGAYEQYF.

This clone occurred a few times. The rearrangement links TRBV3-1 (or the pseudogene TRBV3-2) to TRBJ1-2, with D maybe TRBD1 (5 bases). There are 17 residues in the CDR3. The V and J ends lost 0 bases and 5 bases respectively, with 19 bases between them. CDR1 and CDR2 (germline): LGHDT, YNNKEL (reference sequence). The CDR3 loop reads CASSQELNRGEGYGYTF. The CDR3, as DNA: TGTGCCAGCAGCCAAGAATTAAATAGAGGGGAGGGGTATGGCTACACCTTC.

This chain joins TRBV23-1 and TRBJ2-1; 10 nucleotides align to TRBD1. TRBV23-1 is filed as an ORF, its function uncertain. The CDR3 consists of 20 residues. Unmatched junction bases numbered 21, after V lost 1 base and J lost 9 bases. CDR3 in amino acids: CASSQLGEGFVDRGWGEQFF. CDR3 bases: TGCGCCAGCAGTCAATTAGGAGAAGGGTTTGTGGACAGGGGGTGGGGTGAGCAGTTCTTC.

In nucleotides, the CDR3 is TGTGCCAGCAGCTTTCGGGTGTTTGGGGCAGCCGGTGGCTACACCTTC. Translation: CASSFRVFGAAGGYTF. The chain is built from TRBV7-2 and TRBJ1-2; D possibly corresponds to TRBD1 (5 bases). The CDR3 is made up of 16 amino acids. Germline CDR1 and CDR2: SGHTA and FQGNSA. Trimming took 3 bases from V and 7 from J, leaving 21 bases between them.

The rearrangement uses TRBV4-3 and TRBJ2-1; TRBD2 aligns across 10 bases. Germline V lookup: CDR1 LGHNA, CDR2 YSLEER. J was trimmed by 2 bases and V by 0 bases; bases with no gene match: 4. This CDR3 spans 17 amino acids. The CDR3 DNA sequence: TGCGCCAGCAGCCAAGATCGAACTAGCGGGACCTACAATGAGCAGTTCTTC. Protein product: CASSQDRTSGTYNEQFF.

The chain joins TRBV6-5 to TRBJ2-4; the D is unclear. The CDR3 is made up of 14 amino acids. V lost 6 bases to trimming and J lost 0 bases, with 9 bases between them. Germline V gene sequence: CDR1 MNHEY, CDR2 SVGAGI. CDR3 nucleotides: TGTGCCAGCAGCCCAAAGATAGCCAAAAACATTCAGTACTTC. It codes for CASSPKIAKNIQYF.

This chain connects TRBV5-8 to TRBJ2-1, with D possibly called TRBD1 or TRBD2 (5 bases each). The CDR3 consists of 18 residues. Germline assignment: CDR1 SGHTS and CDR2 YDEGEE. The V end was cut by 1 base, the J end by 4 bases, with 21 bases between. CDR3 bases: TGTGCCAGCAGCTTGTATCGGGGTGTGGGGCCTAAATACAATGAGCAGTTCTTC. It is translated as CASSLYRGVGPKYNEQFF.

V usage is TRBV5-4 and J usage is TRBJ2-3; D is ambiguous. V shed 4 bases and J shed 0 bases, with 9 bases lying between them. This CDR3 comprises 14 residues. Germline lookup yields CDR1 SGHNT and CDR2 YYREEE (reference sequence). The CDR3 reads CASSQALSTDTQYF. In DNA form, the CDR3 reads TGTGCCAGCAGCCAAGCGCTGAGCACAGATACGCAGTATTTT.

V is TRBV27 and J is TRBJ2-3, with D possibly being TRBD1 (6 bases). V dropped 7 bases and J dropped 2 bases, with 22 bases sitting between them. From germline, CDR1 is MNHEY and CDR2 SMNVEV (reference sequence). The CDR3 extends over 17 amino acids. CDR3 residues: CASTPRGTAIDTDTQYF. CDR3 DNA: TGTGCCAGCACCCCCAGGGGCACGGCGATCGACACAGATACGCAGTATTTT.

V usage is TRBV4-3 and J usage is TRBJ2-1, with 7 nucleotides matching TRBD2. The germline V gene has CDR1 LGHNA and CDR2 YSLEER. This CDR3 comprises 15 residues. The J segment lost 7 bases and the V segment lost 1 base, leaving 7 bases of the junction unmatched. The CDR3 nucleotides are TGCGCCAGCAGCCAAGCGGGACTACTGGGGAATGAGCAGTTCTTC. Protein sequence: CASSQAGLLGNEQFF.

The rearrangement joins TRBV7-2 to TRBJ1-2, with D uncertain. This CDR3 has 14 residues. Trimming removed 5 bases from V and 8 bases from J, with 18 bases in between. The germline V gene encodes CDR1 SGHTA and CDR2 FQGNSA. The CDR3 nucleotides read TGTGCCAGCAGCAAGTCCCCCAGTGGTATAGGCTACACCTTC. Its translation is CASSKSPSGIGYTF.

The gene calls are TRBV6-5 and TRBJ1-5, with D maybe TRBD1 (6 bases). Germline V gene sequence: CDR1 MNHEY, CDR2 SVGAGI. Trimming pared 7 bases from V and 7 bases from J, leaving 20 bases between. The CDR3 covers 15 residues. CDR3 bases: TGTGCCAGCAACTGGGGGCAGGGTTCGCCACAGCCCCAGCATTTT. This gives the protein CASNWGQGSPQPQHF.

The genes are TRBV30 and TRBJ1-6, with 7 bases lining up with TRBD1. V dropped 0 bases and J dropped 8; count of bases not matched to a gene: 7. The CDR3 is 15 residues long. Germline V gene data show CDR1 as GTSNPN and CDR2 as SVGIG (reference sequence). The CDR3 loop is CAWSVLTGRDSPLHF. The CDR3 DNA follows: TGTGCCTGGAGTGTACTGACAGGGAGAGATTCACCCCTCCACTTT.

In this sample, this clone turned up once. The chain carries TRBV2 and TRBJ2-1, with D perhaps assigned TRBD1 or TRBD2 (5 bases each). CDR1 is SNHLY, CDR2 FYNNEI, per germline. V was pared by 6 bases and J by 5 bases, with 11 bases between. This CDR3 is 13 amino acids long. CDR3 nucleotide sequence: TGTGCCAGCAGGGGGGTAGGAAACAATGAGCAGTTCTTC. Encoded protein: CASRGVGNNEQFF.

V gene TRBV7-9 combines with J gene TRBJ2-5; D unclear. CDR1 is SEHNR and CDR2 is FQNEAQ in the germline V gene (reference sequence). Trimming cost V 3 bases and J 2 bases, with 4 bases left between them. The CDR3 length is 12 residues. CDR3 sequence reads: CASSLTQETQYF. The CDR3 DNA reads TGTGCCAGCAGCTTGACACAAGAGACCCAGTACTTC.

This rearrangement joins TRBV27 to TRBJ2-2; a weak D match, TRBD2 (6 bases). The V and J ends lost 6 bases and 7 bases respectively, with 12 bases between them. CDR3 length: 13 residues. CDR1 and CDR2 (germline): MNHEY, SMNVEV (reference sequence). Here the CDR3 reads CASSSSEDGELFF. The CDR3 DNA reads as TGTGCCAGCAGCTCTAGCGAAGACGGGGAGCTGTTTTTT.

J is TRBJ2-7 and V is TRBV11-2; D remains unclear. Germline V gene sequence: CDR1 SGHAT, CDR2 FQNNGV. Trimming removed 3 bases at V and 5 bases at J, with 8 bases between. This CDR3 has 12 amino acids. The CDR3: CASSLDRDEQYF. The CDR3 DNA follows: TGTGCCAGCAGCTTGGATAGAGACGAGCAGTACTTC.

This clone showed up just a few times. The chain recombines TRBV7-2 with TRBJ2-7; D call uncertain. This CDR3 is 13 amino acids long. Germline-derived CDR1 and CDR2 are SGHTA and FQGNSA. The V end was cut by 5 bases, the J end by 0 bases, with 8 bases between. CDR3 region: CASSHAPSYEQYF. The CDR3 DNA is TGTGCCAGCAGCCACGCCCCCTCCTACGAGCAGTACTTC.

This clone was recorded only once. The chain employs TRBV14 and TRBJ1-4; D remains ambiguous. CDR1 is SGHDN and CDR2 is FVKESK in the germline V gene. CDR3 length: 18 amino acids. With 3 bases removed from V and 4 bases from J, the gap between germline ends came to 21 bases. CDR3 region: CASSHLSRTGPFNEKLFF. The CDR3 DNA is TGTGCCAGCAGCCATTTAAGCCGGACGGGCCCCTTTAATGAAAAACTGTTTTTT.

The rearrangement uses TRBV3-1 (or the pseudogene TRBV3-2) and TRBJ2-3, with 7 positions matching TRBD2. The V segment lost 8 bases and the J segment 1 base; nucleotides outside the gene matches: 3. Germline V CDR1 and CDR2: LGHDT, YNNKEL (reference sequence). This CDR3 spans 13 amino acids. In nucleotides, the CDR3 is TGTGCCAGCTCGGCGGGGGGCACAGATACGCAGTATTTT. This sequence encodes CASSAGGTDTQYF.

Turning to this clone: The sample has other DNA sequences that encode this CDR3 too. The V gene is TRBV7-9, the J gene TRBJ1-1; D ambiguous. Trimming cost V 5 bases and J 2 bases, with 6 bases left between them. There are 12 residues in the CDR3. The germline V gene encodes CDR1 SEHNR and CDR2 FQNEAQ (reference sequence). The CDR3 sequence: CASSPQNTEAFF. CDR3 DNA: TGTGCCAGCAGCCCACAAAACACTGAAGCTTTCTTT.